This record concerns one T cell receptor beta chain sequence. Its antigen is still unknown. Trimming stripped 8 bases from V and 8 bases from J, with 18 bases between. The CDR3 sequence is 13 residues long. CDR1 is MGHDK, CDR2 SYGVNS, per germline. These data originate in a study of T-cell reconstitution after alpha-beta-depleted transplantation in children. Unique molecular identifiers tagged the TCRbeta library. TCRdb re-called the PCR reads with MiXCR, one entry per CDR3 protein. This table has almost 600,000 distinct CDR3 sequences, more than 20% appearing once. General study points: From surviving recipient T cells and thymic progenitors came the high day-60 TCRbeta diversity observed in some patients. One year after transplant, T-cell counts and diversity came mostly from newly produced T cells. Expanded graft clones, several hundred of them, were reportedly the source of alpha-beta T cells about two months after transplant.

The sequences come from PBMCs, collected before TCRalphabeta/CD19-depleted stem cell transplant. The TCR originated in a boy younger than two with Wiskott-Aldrich syndrome, due to receive a stem cell transplant. This chain links TRBV25-1 with TRBJ1-1; D is ambiguous. The CDR3 nucleotides read TGTGCCAGCTTTGGTGACGTCGGCTCGGAAGCTTTCTTT. Amino acid sequence: CASFGDVGSEAFF.